This T cell receptor beta chain was retrieved from a study of blood T cell repertoires in COVID-19. Generated by immunoSEQ multiplex PCR, the TCRdb table keeps only in-frame clones and is missing some. The sample holds a few hundred thousand clones; about 83% are singletons and the top ten take 6% to 6.5%. A few counts support this clone. V shed 6 bases and J 4 bases; nucleotides not matched to a gene: 3. The CDR3 runs to 14 residues. Germline lookup yields CDR1 SNHLY and CDR2 FYNNEI. Assignment of participants to cohorts was predicated upon participant-reported clinical history. Cohort 3 recovery required two negative PCRs, clearance, or symptom resolution.

V and J are TRBV2 and TRBJ2-1; the match to TRBD2 covers 10 bases. The TCR was taken from a woman in her forties who had recovered from COVID-19. The sequenced sample was PBMCs or T cells enriched from blood (not recorded which). In nucleotides, the CDR3 is TGTGCCAGCAGGAGGACTAGCGGTTACAATGAGCAGTTCTTC. Translating it yields CASRRTSGYNEQFF.